The rows below give T cell receptor beta chains drawn from one sample of a study of PD-1 blockade in classical Hodgkin lymphoma. Measured with immunoSEQ multiplex PCR; TCRdb has only the in-frame clones, and not every one. The table shows about 99,000 clones, with 80% to 90% occurring only once. The sample here was peripheral blood mononuclear cells (PBMCs), taken before the second cycle of nivolumab. These receptors were obtained from a human donor with classical Hodgkin lymphoma. The CDR3 runs from the conserved cysteine through the conserved F or W.

CASRRDTPAGEQFF	TRBJ2-1	TRBV28
CAWSKLAAQETQYF	TRBJ2-5	TRBV30
CASSPPGTGIAGYTF	TRBJ1-2	TRBV6-6
CASSLGAGLVDGYTF	TRBJ1-2	TRBV4-3
CASSSGGRAPQETQYF	TRBJ2-5	TRBV27
CASSQGIVWSYEQYF	TRBJ2-7	TRBV4-2
CASKPRGRVNTEAFF	TRBJ1-1	TRBV11-2
CASSLLGRPTNEKLFF	TRBJ1-4	TRBV28
CASSSQGAYTGELFF	TRBJ2-2	TRBV14
CASTSGLAVEQYF	TRBJ2-5	TRBV6-5
CASSRAVSRNYEQYF	TRBJ2-7	TRBV27
CASSQRAGGTDTQYF	TRBJ2-3	TRBV11-3
CASSQSRGSTEAFF	TRBJ1-1	TRBV18
CSARAGGELFF	TRBJ2-2	TRBV20-1
CASSEQGMGEGYTF	TRBJ1-2	TRBV2
CASSYTGSAGYEQYF	TRBJ2-7	TRBV18
CASSLEIDRVYYGYTF	TRBJ1-2	TRBV5-5
CASSLAGAQGRHEQFF	TRBJ2-1	TRBV5-6
CASTLGPGSYTEAFF	TRBJ1-1	TRBV5-6
CASSQDLARVGEQYF	TRBJ2-7	TRBV14
CSARRGPGTDTQYF	TRBJ2-3	TRBV29-1
CASSQGRVSNQPQHF	TRBJ1-5	TRBV6-5
CASTRGQGNQPQHF	TRBJ1-5	TRBV6-1
CASSDPGYYGYTF	TRBJ1-2	TRBV6-1
CASSSVGSSYEQYF	TRBJ2-7	TRBV7-2
CASRARGGTDTQYF	TRBJ2-3	TRBV25-1
CSVGTGGSSYEQYF	TRBJ2-7	TRBV29-1
CASAGPQGRSSYGYTF	TRBJ1-2	TRBV27
CASSPRAQATGELFF	TRBJ2-2	TRBV4-3
CASSLTRLSSGNTIYF	TRBJ1-3	TRBV6-5
CASREWAYNEQFF	TRBJ2-1	TRBV28
CSVLSDDEAFF	TRBJ1-1	TRBV29-1
CASSSVGLVPEAFF	TRBJ1-1	TRBV6-5
CASSLSGDLSTDTQYF	TRBJ2-3	TRBV28
CASGGIHSNQPQHF	TRBJ1-5	TRBV28
CATSRDRQVGYTF	TRBJ1-2	TRBV15
CASSLTGGPDYGYTF	TRBJ1-2	TRBV5-6
CASSSGGLAGAGTDTQYF	TRBJ2-3	TRBV5-1
CASSLGGGWNQPQHF	TRBJ1-5	TRBV5-1
CASSEGYQETQYF	TRBJ2-5	TRBV10-1
CASSFTSGYNEQFF	TRBJ2-1	TRBV11-1
CASSLRGGVAGNYEQYF	TRBJ2-7	TRBV7-2
CASSPGAGQVVNEQFF	TRBJ2-1	TRBV18
CASKEEISGNTIYF	TRBJ1-3	TRBV5-1
CASSLFGQGAGEKLFF	TRBJ1-4	TRBV5-6
CASSLGFSTDTQYF	TRBJ2-3	TRBV7-2
CASSSGDVATGELFF	TRBJ2-2	TRBV5-1
CASSFPNTGELFF	TRBJ2-2	TRBV5-1
CASSPPPGTPGVYGYTF	TRBJ1-2	TRBV7-9
CASWGNSYEQYF	TRBJ2-7	TRBV27
CAISDFYGYTF	TRBJ1-2	TRBV10-3
CASGLGGTPTYNEQFF	TRBJ2-1	TRBV9
CSADDRYEAFF	TRBJ1-1	TRBV20-1
CASSRGAVAKNIQYF	TRBJ2-4	TRBV7-2
CASSPGTASGIQYF	TRBJ2-4	TRBV18
CASSSGADSYNEQFF	TRBJ2-1	TRBV7-2
CASSPLGADAPYEQYF	TRBJ2-7	TRBV18
CASKSGNYGYTF	TRBJ1-2	TRBV6-6
CASSFDAGTQYF	TRBJ2-5	TRBV5-4
CASSSPGQGYNEQFF	TRBJ2-1	TRBV7-7